These 9 T cell receptor beta chains share one sample of origin, sequenced in a study of blood T cells in healthy people across ages. PCR was performed a second time for roughly 7 to 12 cycles using a sample-barcoded 5' primer and a J-beta primer mix. TCRdb called the 5' RACE reads again in MiXCR, with one record for every CDR3 protein. Of hundreds of thousands of distinct CDR3 sequences in the sample, roughly 25% were seen once. The data were also submitted as part of a second study, on T cells of mothers and their children.

Sequencing was carried out using blood. These TCRs come from a boy aged 5 to 17 in good health.

The genes are TRBV5-1 and TRBJ2-5; TRBD2 matches at 11 bases. CDR1 and CDR2 from the germline V gene are SGHRS and YFSETQ. After removal of 1 base from V and 0 bases from J, the junction contained 5 bases not matched to a gene. The CDR3 runs to 17 residues. CDR3 sequence: CASSLFSSGGYQETQYF. The CDR3 DNA reads TGCGCCAGCAGCTTGTTCTCTAGCGGGGGGTACCAAGAGACCCAGTACTTC.

This clonotype was observed a handful of times. The chain is built from TRBV6-5 and TRBJ1-5; a possible D gene is TRBD1 (5 bases). V lost 0 bases and J 3 bases, leaving 18 bases between the germline ends. The germline V gene has CDR1 MNHEY and CDR2 SVGAGI. The CDR3 covers 18 residues. The CDR3 loop reads CASSYSMLQGADNQPQHF. DNA of the CDR3: TGTGCCAGCAGTTACTCGATGCTCCAGGGTGCGGACAATCAGCCCCAGCATTTT.

The chain carries TRBV6-1 and TRBJ2-5, with TRBD1 matching over 9 bases. Germline trimming cut 5 bases from V and 5 bases from J; bases unmatched to any gene: 9. This CDR3 region has 15 residues. Germline CDR1 MNHNS, CDR2 SASEGT. CDR3 residues: CASSNRTGVVETQYF. In DNA, the CDR3 is TGTGCCAGCAGTAACCGGACAGGGGTGGTGGAGACCCAGTACTTC.

The chain joins TRBV2 to TRBJ2-7; TRBD2 matches at 12 bases. This CDR3 is built from 14 residues. CDR1 and CDR2 (germline): SNHLY, FYNNEI. V trimming: 6 bases; J trimming: 5 bases; junction bases outside the gene matches: 5. CDR3 sequence (DNA): TGTGCCAGCAGCCGACTAGCGGGAGACCACGAGCAGTACTTC. It yields the protein CASSRLAGDHEQYF.

This clonotype was seen a handful of times. V usage is TRBV6-1 and J usage is TRBJ1-1, with unresolved D. V was pared by 6 bases and J by 1 base, with 6 bases between. Germline V gives CDR1 MNHNS, CDR2 SASEGT. This CDR3 is 12 amino acids long. The CDR3 sequence is CASSYKNTEAFF. CDR3 in DNA: TGTGCCAGCAGCTACAAGAACACTGAAGCTTTCTTT.

This chain uses TRBV20-1 with TRBJ2-3, with 11 bases lining up with TRBD2. Trimming removed 6 bases from V and 2 bases from J; junction bases left unmatched: 10. Looked up from germline, CDR1 is DFQATT and CDR2 is SNEGSKA (reference sequence). CDR3 length: 16 amino acids. For the CDR3, the DNA is TGCAGTGCCAAAAATACTAGCGGGAGTGTCACAGATACGCAGTATTTT. This codes for CSAKNTSGSVTDTQYF.

This clonotype was detected only a few times. The V gene is TRBV10-3, the J gene TRBJ2-3; D unclear. Germline CDR1 is ENHRY and CDR2 is SYGVKD. The CDR3 has 14 amino acids. The V end lost 5 bases, the J end lost 0 bases, and 9 bases lay between the germline ends. The CDR3 sequence: CAISPAESTDTQYF. The CDR3 DNA reads as TGTGCCATCAGTCCAGCAGAGAGCACAGATACGCAGTATTTT.

The chain employs TRBV7-9 and TRBJ2-2, with unresolved D. Germline lookup yields CDR1 SEHNR and CDR2 FQNEAQ (reference sequence). Trimming removed 4 bases from V and 5 bases from J, with 20 bases in between. This CDR3 has 17 amino acids. The CDR3 DNA reads TGTGCCAGCAGCTCCGACTCGGCCGGTTCACGGACCGGGGAGCTGTTTTTT. Its protein is CASSSDSAGSRTGELFF.

This clonotype was recorded a few times. This chain connects TRBV29-1 to TRBJ2-1; 11 bases fit TRBD1. V lost 5 bases, J lost 0 bases, and 6 bases stayed unmatched. CDR1 is SQVTM, CDR2 ANQGSEA, per germline. This CDR3 contains 16 residues. This CDR3 reads CSVRDRGKASYNEQFF. CDR3 coding DNA: TGCAGCGTTAGGGACAGGGGGAAGGCCTCCTACAATGAGCAGTTCTTC.